Each of the 11 T cell receptor beta chains below was sequenced from the same sample in a study of T-cell memory formation after mild COVID-19. TCRdb analysed the 5' RACE reads with MiXCR anew, one entry per CDR3 protein. Of 350,000 to 500,000 distinct CDR3 sequences listed, roughly 17% are singletons. Sequenced: PBMCs or a T cell subset sorted from them (not recorded which). The receptors shown here come from a man aged 18 to 29 who had mild COVID-19 (a few samples of this study predate the infection). Cell type and time point are not known.

There are a few counts of this clonotype. The chain carries TRBV30 and TRBJ1-1; the match to TRBD1 covers 7 bases. V was pared by 8 bases and J by 8 bases, with 8 bases of the junction left unmatched. The CDR3 covers 11 residues. Germline loops: CDR1 GTSNPN, CDR2 SVGIG (reference sequence). DNA of the CDR3: TGTGCCGGGAAGCGACAGGGAGAAGCTTTCTTT. Its protein is CAGKRQGEAFF.

The chain carries TRBV12-3 or TRBV12-4 and TRBJ1-6; D gene uncertain. The ends were cut back, 6 bases at V and 14 bases at J, with 11 bases in the middle. The CDR3 is 11 residues long. DNA of the CDR3: TGTGCCAGCAGCATTTCACGGGCCCTCCACTTT. It specifies CASSISRALHF.

The table lists this clonotype with a few counts. V usage is TRBV4-1 and J usage is TRBJ2-3; no clear D. CDR1 and CDR2 (germline): MGHRA, YSYEKL. The V end was cut by 0 bases, the J end by 2 bases, with 15 bases between. This CDR3 spans 17 amino acids. This CDR3 reads CASSQDKWSVDTDTQYF. CDR3 bases: TGCGCCAGCAGCCAAGATAAGTGGTCAGTGGACACAGATACGCAGTATTTT.

The rearrangement uses TRBV7-8 and TRBJ2-1; perhaps TRBD1 as D (6 bases). The V and J ends lost 1 base and 4 bases respectively, with 11 bases between them. Germline V lookup: CDR1 SGHVS, CDR2 FQNEAQ. The CDR3 sequence is 15 residues long. CDR3 loop: CASSLDPGVYNEQFF. CDR3 nucleotide sequence: TGTGCCAGCAGCTTAGACCCAGGGGTTTACAATGAGCAGTTCTTC. Supplemented by reference TRBV7-8 and TRBJ2-1, the full variable domain reads GAGVSQSPRYKVAKRGQDVALRCDPISGHVSLFWYQQALGQGPEFLTYFQNEAQLDKSGLPSDRFFAERPEGSVSTLKIQRTQQEDSAVYLCASSLDPGVYNEQFFGPGTRLTVL.

This clonotype was seen repeatedly, ten times or more. This chain connects TRBV5-1 to TRBJ2-3, with TRBD1 matching over 11 bases. Germline loops: CDR1 SGHRS, CDR2 YFSETQ. The CDR3 consists of 15 residues. V lost 4 bases and J lost 6; bases outside the gene matches: 7. The CDR3 spells CASSLPGQGGDTQYF. CDR3 in DNA: TGCGCCAGCAGCCTCCCGGGACAGGGGGGCGATACGCAGTATTTT.

The chain is built from TRBV5-1 and TRBJ2-3, with TRBD1 matching over 7 bases. After removal of 0 bases from V and 5 bases from J, the junction contained 6 bases not matched to a gene. The CDR3 has 15 residues. Germline V gene lookup returns CDR1 SGHRS and CDR2 YFSETQ. In DNA, the CDR3 is TGCGCCAGCAGCTTGGAGGGGACAGTAGGAGATACGCAGTATTTT. Translated: CASSLEGTVGDTQYF.

The rearrangement uses TRBV5-4 and TRBJ2-4; D call uncertain. Germline CDR1 is SGHNT and CDR2 is YYREEE (reference sequence). Trimming stripped 0 bases from V and 10 bases from J, with 14 bases between. The CDR3 runs 14 residues. CDR3 DNA sequence: TGTGCCAGCAGCTTGGGGCTAGACACTTCTATTCAGTACTTC. Amino acids: CASSLGLDTSIQYF.

The V call is TRBV6-2 or TRBV6-3, the J call TRBJ2-1; maybe TRBD2 (6 bases). Between the trimmed V and J ends, which lost 4 bases and 8 bases, there was a span of 15 bases. The CDR3 is 14 residues long. CDR1 and CDR2 (germline): MNHEY, SVGEGT. CDR3 sequence reads: CASSSHRDFDEQFF. The CDR3 bases are TGTGCCAGCAGTTCCCATCGGGACTTCGATGAGCAGTTCTTC.

The chain joins TRBV11-2 to TRBJ1-1; no clear D. The V end was cut by 1 base, the J end by 4 bases, with 10 bases between. There are 14 residues in the CDR3. CDR1 is SGHAT and CDR2 is FQNNGV in the germline V gene. CDR3 nucleotides: TGTGCCAGCAGCTTAGGGCTGCGCGGCACTGAAGCTTTCTTT. Protein: CASSLGLRGTEAFF.

The table lists this clonotype with a few counts. J is TRBJ1-5 and V is TRBV12-3 or TRBV12-4; TRBD1 is a possible D gene (6 bases). V dropped 3 bases and J dropped 0 bases, with 15 bases sitting between them. The CDR3 extends over 17 amino acids. The CDR3 loop is CASSFGPGEYSNQPQHF. CDR3 bases: TGTGCCAGCAGTTTCGGCCCAGGGGAATATAGCAATCAGCCCCAGCATTTT.

This clonotype was detected a few times. The chain carries TRBV7-2 and TRBJ2-1; 9 nucleotides line up with TRBD2. Trimming removed 10 bases from V and 4 bases from J; junction bases left unmatched: 8. This CDR3 comprises 14 residues. The germline gives CDR1 SGHTA, CDR2 FQGNSA. CDR3 bases: TGTGCCACCCTAAGCGGGGGGCGGTACAATGAGCAGTTCTTC. Protein: CATLSGGRYNEQFF.